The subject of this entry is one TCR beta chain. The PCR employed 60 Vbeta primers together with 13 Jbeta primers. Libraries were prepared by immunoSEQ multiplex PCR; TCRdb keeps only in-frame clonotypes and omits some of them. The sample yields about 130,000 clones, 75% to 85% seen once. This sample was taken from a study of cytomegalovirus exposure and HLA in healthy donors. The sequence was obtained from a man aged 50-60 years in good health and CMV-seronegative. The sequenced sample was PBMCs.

The DNA for the CDR3 is TGCGCCAGCAGCCAAGATATTGGAGCCGGGTGGTACTTC. It is translated as CASSQDIGAGWYF. The chain links TRBV4-3 to TRBJ2-7; D remains unclear. The CDR3 loop spans 13 amino acids. Trimming took 0 bases from V and 12 from J, leaving 15 bases between them. Germline V CDR1 and CDR2: LGHNA, YSLEER.